One T cell receptor beta chain is described in this entry. The antigen it binds to is not known. Qualities for individual bases were not recorded, and no much larger clone is one base off. From a lookup of the germline V gene, CDR1 and CDR2 are LGHNA and YSLEER. Counted from cysteine to phenylalanine, this CDR3 has 13 amino acids. Left in the record is the CDR3 DNA by itself, 39 bases read in frame from the first base. Trimming removed 0 bases from V and 3 bases from J, leaving 6 bases between the germline ends. The data are from a study of OX40 agonist ivuxolimab in advanced cancers. At the level of the whole study: Ivuxolimab was a fully human IgG2 agonistic monoclonal antibody targeting the costimulatory receptor OX40 (CD134). Intravenous ivuxolimab was administered to patients every 2 weeks at six dose levels: 0.01, 0.1, 0.3, 1.5, 3 and 10 mg/kg. Of the roughly 50 dose-escalation patients, hepatocellular carcinoma was present in around 20, melanoma in roughly 15, renal cell carcinoma in 9 and head and neck cancer in 9. In the dose-escalation cohort, nearly 85% of patients were male, and the mean age was roughly 60 years with a range of about 20 to 79. Prior anti-PD-1, anti-PD-L1 or anti-CTLA-4 therapy was permitted, and about two fifths of dose-escalation patients had received checkpoint inhibitors. Partial responses were achieved by three dose-escalation patients, of whom one had hepatocellular carcinoma and two had cutaneous melanoma. The point of sequencing TCRbeta in the periphery was to test whether ivuxolimab changed TCR sequence diversity and drove clonal T-cell expansion. The paper covers the monotherapy dose-escalation part of the phase I ivuxolimab trial, which included N of about 50 patients.

To sequence the TCRbeta CDR3 region, genomic DNA was isolated from the sorted cells. The immunoSEQ Assay was used for sequencing of TCRbeta CDR3 regions. Imported from immuneACCESS, the table was reduced by TCRdb to in-frame sequences with V and J called. These copies leave out some clones; in studies compared against another copy, an unresolved V gene accounts for under half, and the cause of the remainder is not known. In all, the sample holds approximately 50,000 clones, and roughly 92% of those were seen once. The top ten clonotypes cover 18% of the sample. The trial excluded patients who had a history of autoimmune disease or who were on systemic immunosuppression. Peripheral blood for TCR sequencing was collected from all dose cohorts at baseline, on cycle 4 day 1, and on cycle 7 day 1. The samples were drawn from a first-in-human, open-label, multicenter phase I dose-escalation trial of ivuxolimab. The trial enrolled adults with locally advanced or metastatic head and neck squamous cell, hepatocellular, melanoma or renal cell carcinoma. Before TCR sequencing, CD4+ T cells and CD8+ T cells from peripheral blood were sorted into separate populations.

General conclusions and limits of the study: Low levels of normalized T-cell clonal expansion were also seen in some nonresponding patients. Which antigens the clonally expanded peripheral T cells were specific for was not determined. On average, CD8+ T cells showed more expanded clones than CD4+ T cells after ivuxolimab. At doses from 0.1 to 3.0 mg/kg, clonal expansion was seen in both CD4+ and CD8+ blood T cells between baseline and week 6. In partial responders in the 0.1-3.0 mg/kg groups, normalized peripheral clonal expansion was found to be among the lowest, especially among CD8+ T cells.

The chain links TRBV4-3 with TRBJ2-7, with the D gene not confidently named. The TCR was taken from an adult with an advanced solid tumor such as melanoma, head and neck, liver or kidney cancer. The source was CD4+ or CD8+ T cells sorted from blood, collected in a trial of the OX40 agonist ivuxolimab. The CDR3 sequence is CASSQDSHYEQYF. Read as DNA, the sequence is TGCGCCAGCAGCCAAGATTCGCACTACGAGCAGTACTTC.